Below are 17 T cell receptor beta chains sequenced from a single sample in a study of neurological immune-mediated disorders. TCRdb ran MiXCR on the 5' RACE reads and lists one entry per CDR3 protein. The sample includes about 16,000 distinct CDR3 sequences, about 9% of them seen just once. The sequenced sample consisted of CD8+ T cells from blood. Receptors originate from a man in his fifties in good health.

Many counts were recorded for this clonotype. This rearrangement joins TRBV18 to TRBJ2-7; D gene ambiguous. This CDR3 is built from 13 residues. The V gene lost 3 bases and the J gene lost 0 bases, with 6 bases spanning the gap. Germline values: CDR1 KGHSH, CDR2 LQKENI. This CDR3 is CASSPASSYEQYF. The CDR3, as DNA: TGTGCCAGCTCACCTGCGAGCTCCTACGAGCAGTACTTC.

This clonotype was observed at least ten times. The V and J genes are TRBV19 and TRBJ2-2; TRBD2 matches at 8 bases. The CDR3 has 13 residues. J was trimmed by 7 bases and V by 6 bases; bases with no gene match: 4. In germline, CDR1 is LNHDA, CDR2 SQIVND (reference sequence). CDR3 coding DNA: TGTGCCAGTAGAGGACTAGCTGGCGGGGAGCTGTTTTTT. This gives the protein CASRGLAGGELFF.

This clonotype was observed many times. The rearrangement uses TRBV5-1 and TRBJ2-1; D gene ambiguous. This CDR3 is 16 amino acids long. V dropped 4 bases and J dropped 0 bases, with 14 bases sitting between them. In germline, CDR1 is SGHRS, CDR2 YFSETQ. CDR3 sequence reads: CASSLLVQSSYNEQFF. The CDR3 DNA is TGCGCCAGCAGCCTCCTCGTCCAGAGCTCCTACAATGAGCAGTTCTTC.

On this clonotype itself: This could be a read error, since a much larger clone is one nucleotide away. The V and J genes are TRBV4-3 and TRBJ2-1; no clear D gene. CDR3 length equals 16 residues. V lost 3 bases, J lost 1 base, and 13 bases lay in between. Germline CDR1 is LGHNA and CDR2 is YSLEER. In DNA, the CDR3 is TGCGCCAGCAGCCATATCCTCAGTGATTCCTACAATGAGCAGTTCTTC. Amino acid sequence: CASSHILSDSYNEQFF.

The sample holds many counts of this clonotype. The rearrangement joins TRBV28 to TRBJ2-7; possible D gene TRBD2, 6 bases. CDR1 MDHEN and CDR2 SYDVKM come from the germline V gene. There are 16 residues in the CDR3. The V end was cut by 5 bases, the J end by 2 bases, with 19 bases between. The CDR3 region is CASSGDSNLSPYEQYF. The CDR3 DNA sequence: TGTGCCAGCAGTGGGGACTCAAACCTTTCCCCCTACGAGCAGTACTTC.

This clonotype was seen many times. The chain couples TRBV6-2 or TRBV6-3 to TRBJ2-1, with 10 bases lining up with TRBD2. The CDR3 runs to 16 residues. The germline gives CDR1 MNHEY, CDR2 SVGEGT. V lost 2 bases, J lost 5 bases, and 6 bases stayed unmatched. The CDR3 DNA is TGTGCCAGCAGTTACCTGCTGGGGACTAGCGACAATGAGCAGTTCTTC. Translating gives CASSYLLGTSDNEQFF.

This clonotype has a count of ten or more. J is TRBJ2-7 and V is TRBV9; no reliable D call. From germline, CDR1 is SGDLS and CDR2 YYNGEE. CDR3 length: 13 amino acids. V dropped 4 bases and J dropped 3 bases, with 11 bases sitting between them. The CDR3: CASSWADNYEQYF. The CDR3 nucleotides read TGTGCCAGCAGCTGGGCGGATAACTACGAGCAGTACTTC.

Judged by abundance, this clonotype is medium-sized. V gene TRBV4-3 combines with J gene TRBJ2-1; 10 bases map to TRBD2. The junction had 7 bases not matched to a gene; V was cut back by 4 bases and J by 4 bases. From germline, CDR1 is LGHNA and CDR2 YSLEER. CDR3 length: 16 amino acids. CDR3 amino acids: CASSPRPSGSYNEQFF. In DNA, the CDR3 is TGCGCCAGCAGCCCTAGGCCTAGCGGGAGTTACAATGAGCAGTTCTTC.

At least ten counts were recorded for this clonotype. The CDR3 nucleotides are TGTGCCAGCAGCTTAGCGCAGGGCGGGAGAGCTGATACGCAGTATTTT. Its translation: CASSLAQGGRADTQYF. V and J are TRBV7-8 and TRBJ2-3, with 7 bases aligning to TRBD2. The V gene's germline CDR1 is SGHVS and CDR2 FQNEAQ. J was trimmed by 6 bases and V by 0 bases; bases with no gene match: 9. The CDR3 spans 16 residues.

In this sample, this clonotype turned up many times. V usage is TRBV7-9 and J usage is TRBJ2-1; the match to TRBD2 covers 16 bases. Losses at the gene ends were 5 bases for V and 8 bases for J; bases not matched to a gene: 12. This CDR3 has 18 amino acids. Germline values: CDR1 SEHNR, CDR2 FQNEAQ (reference sequence). CDR3 protein: CASSQIRGLAGGPDEQFF. As DNA, the CDR3 is TGTGCCAGCAGCCAAATACGGGGACTAGCGGGAGGGCCCGATGAGCAGTTCTTC. The complete variable domain, with remaining parts taken from reference TRBV7-9 and TRBJ2-1, reads DTGVSQNPRHKITKRGQNVTFRCDPISEHNRLYWYRQTLGQGPEFLTYFQNEAQLEKSRLLSDRFSAERPKGSFSTLEIQRTEQGDSAMYLCASSQIRGLAGGPDEQFFGPGTRLTVL.

This clonotype appeared many times. V gene TRBV6-1 combines with J gene TRBJ2-5; TRBD2 might be the D (5 bases). In germline, CDR1 is MNHNS, CDR2 SASEGT. CDR3 size: 13 residues. Trimming took 2 bases from V and 10 from J, leaving 14 bases between them. CDR3 amino acids: CASSEPRREGQYF. The CDR3 nucleotides read TGTGCCAGCAGTGAACCGCGCCGAGAGGGCCAGTACTTC.

This clonotype was seen at least ten times. The chain links TRBV4-1 to TRBJ1-1; 9 bases fit TRBD1. The CDR3 contains 15 residues. Trimming cost V 4 bases and J 3 bases; bases outside gene matches: 6. Germline CDR1 MGHRA, CDR2 YSYEKL. Here the CDR3 reads CASSPEQGADTEAFF. The CDR3 DNA is TGCGCCAGCAGCCCTGAACAGGGGGCGGACACTGAAGCTTTCTTT.

The sample holds many counts of this clonotype. Relative to the germline gene, one junction end is altered; a read error may explain this. In DNA, the CDR3 is TGTGCCTGGGATCCGGCGGACCCGAACACCGGGGAGCGGTTTTTT. Its protein product is CAWDPADPNTGERFF. The rearrangement joins TRBV30 to TRBJ2-2; tentatively, D is TRBD2 (5 bases). Germline lookup yields CDR1 GTSNPN and CDR2 SVGIG (reference sequence). The CDR3 covers 15 residues.

This clonotype appeared many times. This chain joins TRBV30 and TRBJ2-1; D unclear. V was trimmed by 0 bases and J by 3 bases, leaving 0 bases between them. The V gene's germline CDR1 is GTSNPN and CDR2 SVGIG (reference sequence). The CDR3 loop spans 11 amino acids. The CDR3 loop reads CAWSVYNEQFF. CDR3 sequence (DNA): TGTGCCTGGAGTGTCTACAATGAGCAGTTCTTC. Full variable domain (outside the CDR3, taken from reference TRBV30 and TRBJ2-1): SQTIHQWPATLVQPVGSPLSLECTVEGTSNPNLYWYRQAAGRGLQLLFYSVGIGQISSEVPQNLSASRPQDRQFILSSKKLLLSDSGFYLCAWSVYNEQFFGPGTRLTVL.

In its sample, this clonotype was seen many times. The rearrangement joins TRBV15 to TRBJ1-2; TRBD1 might be the D (5 bases). V dropped 3 bases and J dropped 6 bases, with 11 bases sitting between them. This CDR3 spans 13 amino acids. CDR1 and CDR2 (germline): LNHNV, YYDKDF (reference sequence). In DNA, the CDR3 is TGTGCCACCAGCAGTAGGGGTGGGGATGGCTACACCTTC. As protein: CATSSRGGDGYTF.

This clonotype was detected many times. The chain has TRBV11-2 and TRBJ2-7, with 10 bases aligning to TRBD2. V dropped 1 base and J dropped 7; count of bases not matched to a gene: 7. Looked up from germline, CDR1 is SGHAT and CDR2 is FQNNGV. This CDR3 contains 15 residues. In DNA form, the CDR3 reads TGTGCCAGCAGCTTAGTGGTAGCGGGAGGAGGAGAGCAGTACTTC. It codes for CASSLVVAGGGEQYF.

This clonotype was detected many times. V usage is TRBV28 and J usage is TRBJ2-5; 10 bases agree with TRBD1. J gave up 5 bases and V 2 bases, and 5 bases lay outside the gene matches. The CDR3 has 15 amino acids. The V gene's germline CDR1 is MDHEN and CDR2 SYDVKM. CDR3 bases: TGTGCCAGCAGTTTACCGGGACAGGGGAGGGAGACCCAGTACTTC. This codes for CASSLPGQGRETQYF.